The 18 T cell receptor beta chains below come from one sample, sequenced in a study of OX40 agonist ivuxolimab in advanced cancers. Clones were sequenced by immunoSEQ multiplex PCR, and TCRdb holds only the in-frame ones, with some missing. The sample carries tens of thousands of clones, 91% recorded once. Sequenced here: CD4+ or CD8+ T cells sorted from blood, sampled in a trial of the OX40 agonist ivuxolimab. The receptors were gathered from an adult with an advanced solid tumor such as melanoma, head and neck, liver or kidney cancer.

This chain uses TRBV4-1 with TRBJ2-3, with TRBD1 matching over 9 bases. The CDR3 has 20 amino acids. V was pared by 5 bases and J by 3 bases, with 21 bases of the junction left unmatched. From germline, CDR1 is MGHRA and CDR2 YSYEKL. The CDR3 spells CASSALIRGTGPSLTDTQYF. The CDR3 DNA reads as TGCGCCAGCAGCGCTTTAATCCGAGGGACAGGGCCCTCCCTAACAGATACGCAGTATTTT.

The V call is TRBV5-1, the J call TRBJ2-3; D remains ambiguous. CDR1 and CDR2 from the germline V gene are SGHRS and YFSETQ. The CDR3 sequence is 15 residues long. The V gene lost 7 bases and the J gene lost 0 bases, with 15 bases spanning the gap. CDR3 protein: CASRSASSSTDTQYF. CDR3 bases: TGCGCCAGCCGCAGCGCCAGCTCTAGCACAGATACGCAGTATTTT.

This clone was seen once. This chain uses TRBV5-4 with TRBJ2-2; 10 nucleotides agree with TRBD1. Looked up from germline, CDR1 is SGHNT and CDR2 is YYREEE (reference sequence). The CDR3 is 17 residues long. V lost 3 bases to trimming and J lost 4 bases; unmatched junction nucleotides: 9. Here the CDR3 reads CASSSGQGRRFTGELFF. In DNA, the CDR3 is TGTGCCAGCAGCTCGGGACAGGGGCGCCGCTTCACCGGGGAGCTGTTTTTT.

The chain couples TRBV6-6 to TRBJ1-3, with D possibly TRBD1 on 5 matching bases. The CDR3 is 14 residues long. Germline CDR1 is MNHNY and CDR2 is SVGAGI (reference sequence). Trimming cost V 2 bases and J 8 bases, with 13 bases left between them. The CDR3 nucleotides are TGTGCCAGCAGTTACGGCCAGGGCGGGGACACCATATATTTT. Translating it yields CASSYGQGGDTIYF.

The chain links TRBV4-1 to TRBJ1-3; no firm D call. Germline V gene sequence: CDR1 MGHRA, CDR2 YSYEKL. V was trimmed by 1 base and J by 1 base, leaving 14 bases between them. This CDR3 region has 17 residues. The CDR3 loop is CASSQGLRRLSGNTIYF. The CDR3 region has the DNA TGCGCCAGCAGCCAAGGTCTACGGAGGCTTTCTGGAAACACCATATATTTT.

This chain joins TRBV27 and TRBJ2-1; TRBD2 matches 8 bases. The CDR3 is made up of 12 amino acids. The germline CDR1 and CDR2 sequences are MNHEY and SMNVEV (reference sequence). The J segment lost 15 bases and the V segment lost 4 bases, leaving 8 bases of the junction unmatched. CDR3 bases: TGTGCCAGCAGTTATCAGCGGGAGTTCTTGTTCTTC. Amino acids: CASSYQREFLFF.

Written as DNA, the CDR3 is TGTGCCAGCAGCCCCGGACTAGCGGAGGGGTCCTACGAGCAGTACTTC. It is translated as CASSPGLAEGSYEQYF. The V gene is TRBV11-2, the J gene TRBJ2-7; 10 nucleotides match TRBD2. Per germline, CDR1 SGHAT and CDR2 FQNNGV. The CDR3 is 16 residues long. J gave up 1 base and V 5 bases, and 8 bases lay outside the gene matches. The variable domain in full, completed from reference TRBV11-2 and TRBJ2-7, reads EAGVAQSPRYKIIEKRQSVAFWCNPISGHATLYWYQQILGQGPKLLIQFQNNGVVDDSQLPKDRFSAERLKGVDSTLKIQPAKLEDSAVYLCASSPGLAEGSYEQYFGPGTRLTVT.

In its sample, this clone was seen once. This chain connects TRBV5-5 to TRBJ2-1; 7 bases are shared with TRBD1. The germline CDR1 and CDR2 sequences are SGHKS and YYEKEE (reference sequence). This CDR3 is 15 amino acids long. J gave up 8 bases and V 2 bases, and 10 bases lay outside the gene matches. The CDR3 region is CASSFRDSELYEQFF. Here the CDR3 DNA reads TGTGCCAGCAGCTTCCGGGACAGCGAACTCTATGAGCAGTTCTTC.

The genes are TRBV10-2 and TRBJ2-3; 7 nucleotides line up with TRBD1. V trimming: 2 bases; J trimming: 2 bases; junction bases outside the gene matches: 4. The CDR3 has 15 residues. The germline V gene encodes CDR1 WSHSY and CDR2 SAAADI. CDR3 in amino acids: CASSEPGQHTDTQYF. DNA for the CDR3: TGCGCCAGCAGTGAGCCGGGACAGCACACAGATACGCAGTATTTT.

The chain combines TRBV10-3 with TRBJ2-1; TRBD2 might be the D (5 bases). Germline assignment: CDR1 ENHRY and CDR2 SYGVKD. This CDR3 contains 14 residues. V shed 6 bases and J shed 1 base, with 10 bases lying between them. The CDR3 DNA follows: TGTGCCATCAGCTCGAGCGGTTCCTACAATGAGCAGTTCTTC. Its translation: CAISSSGSYNEQFF.

The rearrangement links TRBV11-3 to TRBJ1-2; the D gene is possibly TRBD1 (5 bases). Germline V lookup: CDR1 SGHNT, CDR2 YENEEA. There are 14 residues in the CDR3. V was trimmed by 0 bases and J by 8 bases, leaving 13 bases between them. The CDR3 DNA follows: TGTGCCAGCAGCTTAGAATATTCGGGGGACGGCTACACCTTC. Its protein is CASSLEYSGDGYTF. The whole variable domain, remainder taken from reference TRBV11-3 and TRBJ1-2, is EAGVVQSPRYKIIEKKQPVAFWCNPISGHNTLYWYLQNLGQGPELLIRYENEEAVDDSQLPKDRFSAERLKGVDSTLKIQPAELGDSAVYLCASSLEYSGDGYTFGSGTRLTVV.

DNA of the CDR3: TGTGCCAGCTCACCAGCAGGCGGGAGGATTCCAAATACGCAGTATTTT. This codes for CASSPAGGRIPNTQYF. The chain links TRBV18 to TRBJ2-3; 8 positions agree with TRBD2. CDR3 length equals 16 residues. V shed 2 bases, J shed 7 bases, and the junction held 11 bases outside the gene matches. CDR1 and CDR2 from the germline V gene are KGHSH and LQKENI.

This chain joins TRBV5-1 and TRBJ2-7; 7 bases agree with TRBD2. The germline CDR1 and CDR2 sequences are SGHRS and YFSETQ. V lost 0 bases and J lost 7; bases outside the gene matches: 10. The CDR3 sequence is 15 residues long. CDR3 in DNA: TGCGCCAGCAGCTTGGGCCCTAGCGGTGCTAGGGAGCAGTACTTC. Amino acid sequence: CASSLGPSGAREQYF.

The rearrangement uses TRBV6-5 and TRBJ1-2, with unresolved D. This CDR3 contains 13 residues. V lost 6 bases, J lost 1 base, and 9 bases lay in between. The V gene's germline CDR1 is MNHEY and CDR2 SVGAGI. The CDR3 bases are TGTGCCAGCAGCCCAGAATTTAACTATGGCTACACCTTC. Translating gives CASSPEFNYGYTF.

This clone was detected a few times. The rearrangement links TRBV18 to TRBJ1-3; D is unresolved. With 1 base removed from V and 2 bases from J, the gap between germline ends came to 9 bases. The germline CDR1 and CDR2 sequences are KGHSH and LQKENI. The CDR3 has 15 amino acids. CDR3: CASSPLGSPGNTIYF. CDR3 bases: TGTGCCAGCTCACCACTAGGGAGCCCTGGAAACACCATATATTTT.

The V call is TRBV7-6, the J call TRBJ1-5; the D is unclear. Trimming took off 1 base at V and 2 bases at J, with 0 bases between the two ends. In germline, CDR1 is SGHVS, CDR2 FNYEAQ. This CDR3 comprises 12 residues. Written as DNA, the CDR3 is TGTGCCAGCAGCTTAGGCAATCAGCCCCAGCATTTT. It specifies CASSLGNQPQHF. The entire variable domain, with the rest obtained from reference TRBV7-6 and TRBJ1-5, is as follows: GAGVSQSPRYKVTKRGQDVALRCDPISGHVSLYWYRQALGQGPEFLTYFNYEAQQDKSGLPNDRFSAERPEGSISTLTIQRTEQRDSAMYRCASSLGNQPQHFGDGTRLSIL.

The chain joins TRBV29-1 to TRBJ1-1; 7 positions match TRBD1. Germline values: CDR1 SQVTM, CDR2 ANQGSEA. This CDR3 has 14 amino acids. The ends lost 4 bases at V and 1 base at J; junction bases unmatched: 6. The CDR3 region is CSVAFGTANTEAFF. In DNA form, the CDR3 reads TGCAGCGTTGCCTTTGGGACAGCGAACACTGAAGCTTTCTTT.

This clone was counted between two and nine times. CDR3 loop: CAWNPSGAVSYNEQFF. In nucleotides, the CDR3 is TGTGCCTGGAACCCGAGCGGGGCCGTTTCCTACAATGAGCAGTTCTTC. The gene calls are TRBV30 and TRBJ2-1, with TRBD2 identical over 7 bases. The trim removed 4 bases at V and 1 base at J, leaving 10 bases unmatched. This CDR3 contains 16 residues. Germline V gene sequence: CDR1 GTSNPN, CDR2 SVGIG (reference sequence). The variable domain in full, with the rest retrieved from reference TRBV30 and TRBJ2-1, is SQTIHQWPATLVQPVGSPLSLECTVEGTSNPNLYWYRQAAGRGLQLLFYSVGIGQISSEVPQNLSASRPQDRQFILSSKKLLLSDSGFYLCAWNPSGAVSYNEQFFGPGTRLTVL.